The 20 T cell receptor beta chains presented below share a single source sample, sequenced in a study of blood T cells in healthy people across ages. A sample-barcoded 5' primer and a J-beta primer mix were used in a second PCR of about 7 to 12 cycles. Using its own MiXCR run on the 5' RACE reads, TCRdb lists one record per CDR3 protein. In the table there are 1.5 million to 2 million distinct CDR3 sequences, around 40% of which are singletons. Sample: blood. Source of these receptors: a human donor in good health.

On this clonotype: The junction departs from the called germline gene at one end, perhaps through a read error. The rearrangement links TRBV29-1 to TRBJ2-2; 8 nucleotides align to TRBD1. The germline CDR1 and CDR2 sequences are SQVTM and ANQGSEA. The CDR3 loop spans 17 amino acids. The CDR3, as DNA: TGCAGCGTCACCGATTTCGGACAGGGTTTTAACCCCGGGGAGCGGTTTTTT. Its protein is CSVTDFGQGFNPGERFF.

V gene TRBV6-1 combines with J gene TRBJ1-5; D call uncertain. V dropped 1 base and J dropped 5 bases, with 9 bases sitting between them. This CDR3 comprises 14 residues. Germline CDR1 reads MNHNS; CDR2 reads SASEGT. The DNA for the CDR3 is TGTGCCAGCAGTGAAGACCCAGGTTATCAGCCCCAGCATTTT. Translated, it gives CASSEDPGYQPQHF.

The V and J genes are TRBV20-1 and TRBJ2-5; 8 nucleotides line up with TRBD2. Germline values: CDR1 DFQATT, CDR2 SNEGSKA (reference sequence). The CDR3 has 15 residues. The V gene end was trimmed by 6 bases and the J gene end by 2 bases; junction bases not matched to a gene: 11. The CDR3 DNA reads TGCAGTGCCGCACCCCGGACTAGCCTACAAGAGACCCAGTACTTC. Translating it yields CSAAPRTSLQETQYF.

This chain connects TRBV6-5 to TRBJ2-5; no clear D gene. Trimming stripped 5 bases from V and 5 bases from J, with 6 bases between. CDR3 length: 11 amino acids. The germline V gene has CDR1 MNHEY and CDR2 SVGAGI. The CDR3 DNA reads as TGTGCCAGCAGTCGATTTGAGACCCAGTACTTC. Translation gives CASSRFETQYF.

J is TRBJ1-5 and V is TRBV20-1; D is undetermined. Germline values: CDR1 DFQATT, CDR2 SNEGSKA (reference sequence). This CDR3 region has 14 residues. Trimming took off 2 bases at V and 2 bases at J, with 10 bases between the two ends. This chain's CDR3 is CSARNEFGNQPQHF. CDR3 bases: TGCAGTGCTAGAAACGAGTTTGGCAATCAGCCCCAGCATTTT.

The genes are TRBV24-1 and TRBJ2-1, with 9 bases matching TRBD1. The CDR3 sequence is 16 residues long. Looked up from germline, CDR1 is KGHDR and CDR2 is SFDVKD. The ends lost 7 bases at V and 3 bases at J; junction bases unmatched: 9. The CDR3 DNA follows: TGTGCCACCAGCACACCGGACAGGGGATACTACAATGAGCAGTTCTTC. It encodes CATSTPDRGYYNEQFF.

CDR3 in DNA: TGTGCCAGCAGCGTAGGGCAGGAGGCTGTCAATGAAAAACTGTTTTTT. This codes for CASSVGQEAVNEKLFF. V gene TRBV9 combines with J gene TRBJ1-4; no clear D. The CDR3 covers 16 residues. Germline-derived CDR1 and CDR2 are SGDLS and YYNGEE. V lost 0 bases and J lost 5, with 14 bases in between. Complete variable domain (other parts from reference TRBV9 and TRBJ1-4): DSGVTQTPKHLITATGQRVTLRCSPRSGDLSVYWYQQSLDQGLQFLIQYYNGEERAKGNILERFSAQQFPDLHSELNLSSLELGDSALYFCASSVGQEAVNEKLFFGSGTQLSVL.

The V gene is TRBV6-6, the J gene TRBJ2-5; D gene uncertain. The V and J ends lost 5 bases and 2 bases respectively, with 12 bases between them. Germline V CDR1 and CDR2: MNHNY, SVGAGI (reference sequence). CDR3 size: 14 residues. Here the CDR3 DNA reads TGTGCCAGCAGTCCAGACTCCCGACAAGAGACCCAGTACTTC. Translation: CASSPDSRQETQYF.

V gene TRBV4-1 combines with J gene TRBJ1-5; no reliable D call. The CDR3 totals 15 residues. Germline-derived CDR1 and CDR2 are MGHRA and YSYEKL. V lost 0 bases and J lost 3, with 9 bases in between. The CDR3 loop reads CASSQDETNNQPQHF. The CDR3, as DNA: TGCGCCAGCAGCCAAGATGAGACCAACAATCAGCCCCAGCATTTT.

This chain links TRBV9 with TRBJ1-2; D uncertain. The germline V and J ends were trimmed by 1 base and 5 bases, with 6 bases remaining between them. The germline gives CDR1 SGDLS, CDR2 YYNGEE. The CDR3 length is 12 residues. CDR3 DNA sequence: TGTGCCAGCAGCGTAAATCCTTATGGCTACACCTTC. This gives the protein CASSVNPYGYTF.

The CDR3 sequence is CSGMGQGLPDTQYF. Here the CDR3 DNA reads TGCAGTGGAATGGGACAGGGTTTGCCAGATACGCAGTATTTT. This chain uses TRBV20-1 with TRBJ2-3; 9 bases match TRBD1. CDR1 and CDR2 (germline): DFQATT, SNEGSKA (reference sequence). The CDR3 is 14 residues long. The V segment lost 7 bases and the J segment 4 bases; nucleotides outside the gene matches: 9.

The rearrangement links TRBV20-1 to TRBJ2-3; 12 positions agree with TRBD2. The J segment lost 8 bases and the V segment lost 6 bases, leaving 12 bases of the junction unmatched. The CDR3 is made up of 15 amino acids. In germline, CDR1 is DFQATT, CDR2 SNEGSKA (reference sequence). This CDR3 reads CSATFPGLAGSTQYF. The CDR3 DNA follows: TGCAGTGCCACCTTTCCTGGACTAGCGGGGAGTACGCAGTATTTT.

V is TRBV11-2 and J is TRBJ2-3; D is undetermined. Germline V gives CDR1 SGHAT, CDR2 FQNNGV. The CDR3 sequence is 14 residues long. The germline V and J ends were trimmed by 1 base and 4 bases, with 9 bases remaining between them. The CDR3 DNA sequence: TGTGCCAGCAGCTTAGTGCCCAAGTCAGATACGCAGTATTTT. Its protein product is CASSLVPKSDTQYF. Using reference TRBV11-2 and TRBJ2-3 for the parts outside the CDR3, the full variable domain is EAGVAQSPRYKIIEKRQSVAFWCNPISGHATLYWYQQILGQGPKLLIQFQNNGVVDDSQLPKDRFSAERLKGVDSTLKIQPAKLEDSAVYLCASSLVPKSDTQYFGPGTRLTVL.

Notes on this clonotype: One end of the junction varies from germline; a read error may be responsible. The chain has TRBV6-1 and TRBJ2-1, with D perhaps TRBD2 (7 bases). The CDR3 has 16 residues. Germline CDR1 reads MNHNS; CDR2 reads SASEGT. CDR3 coding DNA: TGTACCAGCAGTGAACAGAAGGGGGGGGGCCCCAATGAGCAGTTCTTC. It encodes CTSSEQKGGGPNEQFF.

J is TRBJ2-3 and V is TRBV12-3 or TRBV12-4, with 9 bases that match TRBD1. V gave up 5 bases and J gave up 5 bases; unmatched junction bases: 11. CDR3 size: 16 residues. CDR3 bases: TGTGCCAGCAGTCCAAACAGGGGGCAGGATGTAGATACGCAGTATTTT. Amino acids: CASSPNRGQDVDTQYF.

The chain joins TRBV12-3 or TRBV12-4 to TRBJ2-3, with D unresolved. CDR3 length: 16 residues. Trimming removed 3 bases at V and 0 bases at J, with 13 bases between. In DNA form, the CDR3 reads TGTGCCAGCAGTTTTCCGGATACATCTAGCACAGATACGCAGTATTTT. Residues: CASSFPDTSSTDTQYF.

This chain uses TRBV12-3 or TRBV12-4 with TRBJ1-2; D ambiguous. V dropped 7 bases and J dropped 4 bases, with 16 bases sitting between them. The CDR3 totals 14 residues. CDR3 amino acids: CASTHRPDPYGYTF. DNA for the CDR3: TGTGCCAGCACCCATCGTCCGGACCCCTATGGCTACACCTTC.

This chain links TRBV28 with TRBJ2-4; no clear D gene. The V gene lost 4 bases and the J gene lost 3 bases, with 13 bases spanning the gap. There are 15 residues in the CDR3. CDR1 and CDR2 from the germline V gene are MDHEN and SYDVKM. CDR3 bases: TGTGCCAGCAGTTCGGTACAGTTACTCAAAAACATTCAGTACTTC. Translated, it gives CASSSVQLLKNIQYF.

V gene TRBV7-9 combines with J gene TRBJ1-2, with D hard to call. Trimming shortened V by 1 base and J by 8 bases, and 8 bases separated the two germline ends. The CDR3 covers 12 residues. Per the germline V gene, CDR1 is SEHNR and CDR2 is FQNEAQ (reference sequence). In DNA form, the CDR3 reads TGTGCCAGCAGCTTAGTCAAGTGGGGCTACACCTTC. This encodes CASSLVKWGYTF.

This chain uses TRBV5-6 with TRBJ1-5; 9 nucleotides line up with TRBD1. The V segment lost 1 base and the J segment 5 bases; nucleotides outside the gene matches: 4. CDR3 length equals 15 residues. Per germline, CDR1 SGHDT and CDR2 YYEEEE. The CDR3 reads CASSLSGQGYQPQHF. The CDR3 DNA is TGTGCCAGCAGCTTGTCGGGACAGGGATATCAGCCCCAGCATTTT.